This T cell receptor (beta chain) originates from a study of T cells in Graves' hyperthyroidism and ophthalmopathy. This CDR3 spans 14 amino acids. Trimming took 5 bases from V and 2 from J, leaving 13 bases between them. The V gene's germline CDR1 is SEHNR and CDR2 FQNEAQ (reference sequence). General study points: Most thyroid-expanded clonotypes above 0.001 were also found in blood.

Amplification of TCR beta CDR3 regions was performed using RNA transcripts as template. A first-round RT-PCR of the TCR CDR3 used the HTBI primer set. Each CDR3 protein is one row after TCRdb ran MiXCR on the multiplex PCR reads. The profile shows around 600,000 distinct CDR3 sequences, about 45% of them singletons. About this clonotype itself: Its antigen is unknown.

This sequence was found in an adult man with Graves' disease, either hyperthyroidism or ophthalmopathy (not recorded which). What was sequenced was peripheral blood or thyroid tissue (not recorded which). The chain carries TRBV7-9 and TRBJ2-7; no clear D. DNA of the CDR3: TGTGCCAGCAGCCGCGTGGGTGGGCCCTACGAGCAGTACTTC. It translates to CASSRVGGPYEQYF.